Each of the 18 T cell receptor beta chains below was sequenced from the same sample in a study of shared clonotypes between healthy human individuals. Some clones are missing from TCRdb's copy, which holds only in-frame ones; the method was immunoSEQ multiplex PCR. The data contain about 960,000 clones, 60% to 85% of them singletons. Sequencing was carried out using memory CD4+ T cells sorted from blood. The subset denotes: CD45RA-negative fraction. These receptors all stem from a man aged 18 to 35 in good health.

The rearrangement links TRBV7-2 to TRBJ2-2, with 10 bases lining up with TRBD2. Germline V CDR1 and CDR2: SGHTA, FQGNSA. CDR3 length: 16 residues. V lost 3 bases, J lost 5 bases, and 6 bases stayed unmatched. The CDR3 region is CASSLRTLAGTGELFF. CDR3 coding DNA: TGTGCCAGCAGCTTGAGGACACTAGCGGGAACCGGGGAGCTGTTTTTT.

This chain links TRBV19 with TRBJ2-4; 8 bases align to TRBD1. The germline CDR1 and CDR2 sequences are LNHDA and SQIVND (reference sequence). V dropped 4 bases and J dropped 6; count of bases not matched to a gene: 8. The CDR3 contains 15 residues. The CDR3 DNA is TGTGCCAGTAGTACCGAAACAGGGGGGAGAAACATTCAGTACTTC. Translation: CASSTETGGRNIQYF.

The V gene is TRBV5-4, the J gene TRBJ2-3, with 8 bases matching TRBD2. Trimming removed 6 bases from V and 8 bases from J; junction bases left unmatched: 11. CDR1 is SGHNT, CDR2 YYREEE, per germline (reference sequence). The CDR3 runs 14 residues. The CDR3 coding sequence is TGTGCCAGCAAACTCAGCGGGAGTCCAGGTACGCAGTATTTT. Translated, it gives CASKLSGSPGTQYF.

In DNA, the CDR3 is TGTGCCAGCAATGGTTTCGCGGGAACTAATGAAAAACTGTTTTTT. It specifies CASNGFAGTNEKLFF. The chain uses TRBV2 and TRBJ1-4; no clear D gene. V was trimmed by 7 bases and J by 1 base, leaving 13 bases between them. The CDR3 length is 15 residues. The germline CDR1 and CDR2 sequences are SNHLY and FYNNEI.

This rearrangement joins TRBV5-6 to TRBJ2-5; TRBD1 matches at 11 bases. Trimming removed 4 bases from V and 3 bases from J; junction bases left unmatched: 8. The CDR3 has 16 residues. Germline V gene sequence: CDR1 SGHDT, CDR2 YYEEEE. The CDR3 here is CASSRSRDRGKETQYF. The CDR3 bases are TGTGCCAGCAGCCGGAGCCGGGACAGGGGGAAAGAGACCCAGTACTTC.

A remark on this clone: The same CDR3 also results from other DNA sequences found in this sample. This chain uses TRBV11-3 with TRBJ2-3, with 7 nucleotides matching TRBD2. The CDR3 extends over 15 amino acids. The ends lost 5 bases at V and 3 bases at J; junction bases unmatched: 8. Germline values: CDR1 SGHNT, CDR2 YENEEA. The CDR3 region has the DNA TGTGCCAGCAGCCCAGACGGGGGAGGGACAGATACGCAGTATTTT. It encodes CASSPDGGGTDTQYF.

The genes are TRBV30 and TRBJ2-1; unclear D gene. There are 13 residues in the CDR3. The germline gives CDR1 GTSNPN, CDR2 SVGIG (reference sequence). V was pared by 4 bases and J by 2 bases, with 9 bases between. The CDR3 sequence: CAWTPGTYNEQFF. In DNA, the CDR3 is TGTGCCTGGACTCCGGGTACCTACAATGAGCAGTTCTTC. Together with reference TRBV30 and TRBJ2-1, the CDR3 gives the full variable domain: SQTIHQWPATLVQPVGSPLSLECTVEGTSNPNLYWYRQAAGRGLQLLFYSVGIGQISSEVPQNLSASRPQDRQFILSSKKLLLSDSGFYLCAWTPGTYNEQFFGPGTRLTVL.

A note on this clone: The same CDR3 also results from other DNA sequences found in this sample. J is TRBJ1-4 and V is TRBV30; D unclear. The CDR3 is made up of 11 amino acids. V lost 0 bases and J 7 bases, leaving 3 bases between the germline ends. In germline, CDR1 is GTSNPN, CDR2 SVGIG (reference sequence). The CDR3 nucleotides read TGTGCCTGGAGTGTTGGTGAAAAACTGTTTTTT. It yields the protein CAWSVGEKLFF. Variable domain in full (rest from reference TRBV30 and TRBJ1-4): SQTIHQWPATLVQPVGSPLSLECTVEGTSNPNLYWYRQAAGRGLQLLFYSVGIGQISSEVPQNLSASRPQDRQFILSSKKLLLSDSGFYLCAWSVGEKLFFGSGTQLSVL.

This clone showed up many times. The chain couples TRBV28 to TRBJ2-7; 9 bases agree with TRBD1. The CDR3 is 14 amino acids. Per germline, CDR1 MDHEN and CDR2 SYDVKM. V shed 5 bases, J shed 5 bases, and the junction held 7 bases outside the gene matches. The CDR3 coding sequence is TGTGCCAGCAGTCCTGGACAGGGGATCAACGAGCAGTACTTC. This translates into CASSPGQGINEQYF.

V gene TRBV4-1 combines with J gene TRBJ1-4; TRBD1 aligns across 7 bases. Germline CDR1 MGHRA, CDR2 YSYEKL. J lost 7 bases, V lost 0 bases, and 5 bases had no gene match. This CDR3 comprises 15 residues. CDR3 in amino acids: CASSQESGQLEKLFF. CDR3 DNA sequence: TGCGCCAGCAGCCAAGAGTCGGGACAGCTTGAAAAACTGTTTTTT.

This clone has only a few counts. V and J are TRBV5-1 and TRBJ1-6; maybe TRBD1 (5 bases). Trimming left V 5 bases short and J 5 bases short, with 14 bases between. The CDR3 consists of 15 residues. Germline V lookup: CDR1 SGHRS, CDR2 YFSETQ. DNA of the CDR3: TGCGCCAGCAGTACCGATCAGGGTCATAATTCACCCCTCCACTTT. Encoded protein: CASSTDQGHNSPLHF.

The chain has TRBV27 and TRBJ2-1; D unclear. Germline V gene data show CDR1 as MNHEY and CDR2 as SMNVEV (reference sequence). The CDR3 contains 11 residues. V shed 7 bases and J shed 7 bases, with 8 bases lying between them. The CDR3 spells CASIKRNEQFF. The CDR3 coding sequence is TGTGCCAGCATTAAACGAAATGAGCAGTTCTTC.

Comment on this clone: Other DNA sequences within the sample encode an identical CDR3. This chain links TRBV30 with TRBJ1-4; D is unresolved. V lost 1 base and J lost 7, with 4 bases in between. In germline, CDR1 is GTSNPN, CDR2 SVGIG (reference sequence). This CDR3 has 11 residues. The CDR3 DNA reads as TGTGCCTGGAGTGGGGGTGAAAAACTGTTTTTT. Translation: CAWSGGEKLFF.

The V gene is TRBV11-2, the J gene TRBJ2-5; D unresolved. This CDR3 region has 13 residues. CDR1 and CDR2 from the germline V gene are SGHAT and FQNNGV. Trimming pared 3 bases from V and 2 bases from J, leaving 7 bases between. As DNA, the CDR3 is TGTGCCAGCAGCTTCCTGTTTCAAGAGACCCAGTACTTC. It yields the protein CASSFLFQETQYF.

Only a few counts were recorded for this clone. The sample has other DNA sequences that encode this CDR3 too. The chain employs TRBV19 and TRBJ1-5, with TRBD1 matching 7 bases. The germline V gene encodes CDR1 LNHDA and CDR2 SQIVND (reference sequence). The V segment lost 5 bases and the J segment 7 bases; nucleotides outside the gene matches: 8. The CDR3 extends over 14 amino acids. The CDR3 DNA reads as TGTGCCAGTAGTCCCCAACAGGGGAACCAGCCCCAGCATTTT. Translating it yields CASSPQQGNQPQHF.

The chain carries TRBV7-2 and TRBJ2-1; D gene uncertain. The ends were cut back, 0 bases at V and 2 bases at J, with 8 bases in the middle. From germline, CDR1 is SGHTA and CDR2 FQGNSA. The CDR3 runs to 15 residues. The CDR3 region is CASSLAQSPYNEQFF. CDR3 coding DNA: TGTGCCAGCAGCTTAGCACAGTCTCCCTACAATGAGCAGTTCTTC.

CDR3: CAWSGHRGDYGYTF. CDR3 DNA sequence: TGTGCCTGGAGTGGACACAGGGGCGACTATGGCTACACCTTC. The rearrangement links TRBV30 to TRBJ1-2; the match to TRBD1 covers 7 bases. CDR1 and CDR2 from the germline V gene are GTSNPN and SVGIG (reference sequence). This CDR3 spans 14 amino acids. The junction had 5 bases not matched to a gene; V was cut back by 1 base and J by 3 bases.

The genes are TRBV20-1 and TRBJ2-5; D not certain. The germline V gene encodes CDR1 DFQATT and CDR2 SNEGSKA (reference sequence). The CDR3 totals 11 residues. The V end lost 5 bases, the J end lost 5 bases, and 9 bases lay between the germline ends. The CDR3 region is CSAWTAETQYF. The DNA of the CDR3 is TGCAGTGCTTGGACGGCCGAGACCCAGTACTTC.